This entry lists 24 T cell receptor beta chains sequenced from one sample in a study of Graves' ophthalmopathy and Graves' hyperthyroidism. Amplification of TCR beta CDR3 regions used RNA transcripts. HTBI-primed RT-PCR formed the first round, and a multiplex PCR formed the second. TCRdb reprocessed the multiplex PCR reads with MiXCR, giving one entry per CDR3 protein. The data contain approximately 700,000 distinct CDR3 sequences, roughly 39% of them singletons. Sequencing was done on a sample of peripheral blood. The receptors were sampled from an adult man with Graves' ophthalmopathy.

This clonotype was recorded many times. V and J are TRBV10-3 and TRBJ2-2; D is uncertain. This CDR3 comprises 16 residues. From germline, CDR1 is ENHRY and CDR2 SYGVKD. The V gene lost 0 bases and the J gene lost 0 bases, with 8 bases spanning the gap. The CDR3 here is CAISESLGANTGELFF. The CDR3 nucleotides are TGTGCCATCAGTGAGTCTCTTGGCGCGAACACCGGGGAGCTGTTTTTT.

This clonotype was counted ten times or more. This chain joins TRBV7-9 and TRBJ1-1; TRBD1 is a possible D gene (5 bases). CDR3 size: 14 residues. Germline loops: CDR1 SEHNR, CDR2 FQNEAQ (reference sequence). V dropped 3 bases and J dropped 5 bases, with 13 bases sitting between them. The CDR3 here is CASSFIDRRTEAFF. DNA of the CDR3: TGTGCCAGCAGCTTCATCGACAGAAGGACTGAAGCTTTCTTT.

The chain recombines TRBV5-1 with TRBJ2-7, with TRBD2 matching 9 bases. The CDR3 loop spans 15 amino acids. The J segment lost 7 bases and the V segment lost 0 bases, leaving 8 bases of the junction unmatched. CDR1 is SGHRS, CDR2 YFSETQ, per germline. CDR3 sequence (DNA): TGCGCCAGCAGCTTGGAGGCGGGGGGGCCAAGGGAGCAGTACTTC. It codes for CASSLEAGGPREQYF.

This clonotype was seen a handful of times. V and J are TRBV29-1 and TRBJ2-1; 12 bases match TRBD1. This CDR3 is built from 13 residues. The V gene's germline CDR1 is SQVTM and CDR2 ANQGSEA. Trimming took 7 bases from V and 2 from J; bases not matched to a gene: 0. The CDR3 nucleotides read TGCAGCGGGGACAGGGGGCCCTACAATGAGCAGTTCTTC. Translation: CSGDRGPYNEQFF.

CDR3 sequence: CAISESGTGANVLTF. CDR3 DNA sequence: TGTGCCATCAGTGAGTCAGGCACCGGGGCCAACGTCCTGACTTTC. V is TRBV10-3 and J is TRBJ2-6, with no clear D. The germline V gene has CDR1 ENHRY and CDR2 SYGVKD. The V and J ends lost 0 bases and 4 bases respectively, with 7 bases between them. The CDR3 totals 15 residues.

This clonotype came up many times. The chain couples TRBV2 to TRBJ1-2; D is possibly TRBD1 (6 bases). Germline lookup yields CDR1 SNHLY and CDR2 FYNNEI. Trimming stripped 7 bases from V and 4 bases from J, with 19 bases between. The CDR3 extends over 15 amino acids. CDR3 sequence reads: CASTNEAGASYGYTF. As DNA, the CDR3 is TGTGCCAGCACAAATGAGGCAGGGGCGTCCTATGGCTACACCTTC.

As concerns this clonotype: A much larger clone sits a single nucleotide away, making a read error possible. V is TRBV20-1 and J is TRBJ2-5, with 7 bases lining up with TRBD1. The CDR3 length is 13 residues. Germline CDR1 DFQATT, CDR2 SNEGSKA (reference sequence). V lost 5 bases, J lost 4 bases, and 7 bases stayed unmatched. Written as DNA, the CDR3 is TGCAGTGCTTGGACAGGTGGGCGAGAGACCCAGTACTTC. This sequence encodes CSAWTGGRETQYF.

The CDR3 loop is CASRGTGIEQYF. For the CDR3, the DNA is TGTGCTAGCCGGGGGACAGGGATTGAGCAGTACTTC. The chain has TRBV11-2 and TRBJ2-7, with 9 bases matching TRBD1. This CDR3 is 12 amino acids long. CDR1 SGHAT and CDR2 FQNNGV come from the germline V gene.

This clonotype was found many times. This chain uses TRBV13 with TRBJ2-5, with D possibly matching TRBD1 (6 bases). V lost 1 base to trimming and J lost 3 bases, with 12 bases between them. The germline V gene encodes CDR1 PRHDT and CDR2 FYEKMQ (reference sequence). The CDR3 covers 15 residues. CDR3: CASSLVKGDEETQYF. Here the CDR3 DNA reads TGTGCCAGCAGCTTAGTAAAGGGGGACGAAGAGACCCAGTACTTC.

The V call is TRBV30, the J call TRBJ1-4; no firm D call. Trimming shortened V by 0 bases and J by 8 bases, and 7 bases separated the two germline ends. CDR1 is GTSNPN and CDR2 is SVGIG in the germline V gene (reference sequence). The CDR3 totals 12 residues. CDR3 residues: CAWSVIREKLFF. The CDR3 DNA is TGTGCCTGGAGTGTTATACGGGAAAAACTGTTTTTT. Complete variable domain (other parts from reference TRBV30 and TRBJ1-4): SQTIHQWPATLVQPVGSPLSLECTVEGTSNPNLYWYRQAAGRGLQLLFYSVGIGQISSEVPQNLSASRPQDRQFILSSKKLLLSDSGFYLCAWSVIREKLFFGSGTQLSVL.

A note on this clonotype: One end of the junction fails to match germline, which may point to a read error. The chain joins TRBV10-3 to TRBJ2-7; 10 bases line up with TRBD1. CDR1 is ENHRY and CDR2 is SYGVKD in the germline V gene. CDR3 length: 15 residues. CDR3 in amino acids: CASSPSGTGVWEQYF. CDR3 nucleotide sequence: TGTGCCAGCAGTCCCTCCGGGACAGGGGTGTGGGAGCAGTACTTC.

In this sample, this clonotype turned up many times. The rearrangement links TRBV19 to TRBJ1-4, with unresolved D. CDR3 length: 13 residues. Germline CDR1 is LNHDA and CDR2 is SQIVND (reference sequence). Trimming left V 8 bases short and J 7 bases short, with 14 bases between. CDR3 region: CASSTQLGEKLFF. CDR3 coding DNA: TGTGCCAGTTCCACACAGCTCGGTGAAAAACTGTTTTTT.

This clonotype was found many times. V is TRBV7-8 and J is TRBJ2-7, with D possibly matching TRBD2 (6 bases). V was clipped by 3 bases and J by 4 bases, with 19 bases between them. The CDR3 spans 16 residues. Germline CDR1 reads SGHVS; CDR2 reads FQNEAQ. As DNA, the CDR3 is TGTGCCAGCAGCTTTAAATCGGGGAGGTTGGTATACGAGCAGTACTTC. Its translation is CASSFKSGRLVYEQYF.

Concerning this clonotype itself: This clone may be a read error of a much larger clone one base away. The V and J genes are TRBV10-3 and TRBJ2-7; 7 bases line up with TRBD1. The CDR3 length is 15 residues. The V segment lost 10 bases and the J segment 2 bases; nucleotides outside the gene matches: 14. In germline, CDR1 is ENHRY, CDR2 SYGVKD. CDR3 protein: CASSPPRQGPYEQYF. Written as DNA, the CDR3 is TGTGCCAGCAGCCCTCCGAGACAGGGCCCCTACGAGCAGTACTTC.

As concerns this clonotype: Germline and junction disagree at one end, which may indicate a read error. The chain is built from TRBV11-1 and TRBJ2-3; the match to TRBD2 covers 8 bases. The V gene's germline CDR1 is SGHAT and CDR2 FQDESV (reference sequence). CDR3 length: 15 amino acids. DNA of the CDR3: TGCGCCAGCAGCCAAGAGAGCCGGGGGGGGGATACGCAGTATTTT. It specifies CASSQESRGGDTQYF.

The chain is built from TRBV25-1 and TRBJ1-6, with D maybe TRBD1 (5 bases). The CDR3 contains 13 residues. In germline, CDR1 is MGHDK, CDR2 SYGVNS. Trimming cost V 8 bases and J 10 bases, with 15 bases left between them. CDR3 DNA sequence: TGTGCCAGCGAGGGGAGGGTAGGCTCACCCCTCCACTTT. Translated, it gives CASEGRVGSPLHF. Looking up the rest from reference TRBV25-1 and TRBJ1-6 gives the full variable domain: EADIYQTPRYLVIGTGKKITLECSQTMGHDKMYWYQQDPGMELHLIHYSYGVNSTEKGDLSSESTVSRIRTEHFPLTLESARPSHTSQYLCASEGRVGSPLHFGNGTRLTVT.

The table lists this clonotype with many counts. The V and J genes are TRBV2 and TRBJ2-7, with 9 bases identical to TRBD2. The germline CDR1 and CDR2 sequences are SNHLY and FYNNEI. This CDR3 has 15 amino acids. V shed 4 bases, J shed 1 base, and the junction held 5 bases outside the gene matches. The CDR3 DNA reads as TGTGCCAGCAGTGGGGGACTAGCAATGTCCTACGAGCAGTACTTC. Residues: CASSGGLAMSYEQYF.

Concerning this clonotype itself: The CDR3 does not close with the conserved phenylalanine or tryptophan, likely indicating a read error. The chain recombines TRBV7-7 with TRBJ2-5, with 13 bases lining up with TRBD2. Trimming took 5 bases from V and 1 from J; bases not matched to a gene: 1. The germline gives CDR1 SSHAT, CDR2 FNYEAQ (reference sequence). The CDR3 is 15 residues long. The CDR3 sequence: CASSRTSGGQETQYC. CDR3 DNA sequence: TGTGCCAGCAGCCGGACTAGCGGGGGCCAAGAGACCCAGTACTGC.

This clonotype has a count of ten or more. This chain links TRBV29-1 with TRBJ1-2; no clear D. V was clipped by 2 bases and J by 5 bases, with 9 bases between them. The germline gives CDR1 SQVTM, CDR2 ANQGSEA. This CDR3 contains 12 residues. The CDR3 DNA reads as TGCAGCGTTGAAACAGTTCATTATGGCTACACCTTC. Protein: CSVETVHYGYTF.

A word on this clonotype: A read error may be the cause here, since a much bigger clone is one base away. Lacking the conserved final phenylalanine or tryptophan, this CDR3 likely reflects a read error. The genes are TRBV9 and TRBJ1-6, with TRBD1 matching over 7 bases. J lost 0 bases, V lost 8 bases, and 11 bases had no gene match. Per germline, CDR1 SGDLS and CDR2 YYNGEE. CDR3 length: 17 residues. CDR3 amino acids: CASRGGDSSSYNSPLHL. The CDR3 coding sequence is TGTGCCAGTAGGGGAGGGGACAGCAGCTCCTATAATTCACCCCTCCACCTT.

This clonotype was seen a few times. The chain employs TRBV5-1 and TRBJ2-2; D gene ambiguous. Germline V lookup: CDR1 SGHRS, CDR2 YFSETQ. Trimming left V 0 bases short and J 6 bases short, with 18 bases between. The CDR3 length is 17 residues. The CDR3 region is CASSLVGFGSSAGELFF. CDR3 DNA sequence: TGCGCCAGCAGCTTGGTAGGGTTCGGCAGTTCAGCCGGGGAGCTGTTTTTT.

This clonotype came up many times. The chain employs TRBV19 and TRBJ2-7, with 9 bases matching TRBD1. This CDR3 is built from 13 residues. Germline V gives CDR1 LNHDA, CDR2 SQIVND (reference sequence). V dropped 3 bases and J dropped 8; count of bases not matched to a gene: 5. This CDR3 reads CASSITGGHQQYF. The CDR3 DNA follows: TGTGCCAGTAGTATTACAGGGGGCCATCAGCAGTACTTC. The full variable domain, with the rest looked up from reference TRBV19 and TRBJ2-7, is DGGITQSPKYLFRKEGQNVTLSCEQNLNHDAMYWYRQDPGQGLRLIYYSQIVNDFQKGDIAEGYSVSREKKESFPLTVTSAQKNPTAFYLCASSITGGHQQYFGPGTRLTVT.

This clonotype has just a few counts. This chain's CDR3 is CASSLSSEGGSYEQYF. The CDR3, as DNA: TGTGCCAGCAGTTTATCGAGTGAGGGAGGCTCCTACGAGCAGTACTTC. This chain joins TRBV19 and TRBJ2-7, with D possibly matching TRBD2 (6 bases). There are 16 residues in the CDR3. V was clipped by 9 bases and J by 0 bases, with 21 bases between them. Germline V lookup: CDR1 LNHDA, CDR2 SQIVND (reference sequence).

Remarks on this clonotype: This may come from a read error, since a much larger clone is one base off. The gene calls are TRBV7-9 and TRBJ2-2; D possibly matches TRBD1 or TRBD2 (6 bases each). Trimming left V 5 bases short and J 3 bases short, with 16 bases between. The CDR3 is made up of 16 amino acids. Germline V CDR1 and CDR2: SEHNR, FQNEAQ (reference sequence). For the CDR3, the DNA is TGTGCCAGCAGCAACGACGGGGGCTGGGACACCGGGGAGCTGTTTTTT. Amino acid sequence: CASSNDGGWDTGELFF.